The 6 T cell receptor beta chains reported below all come from one sample, sequenced in a study of radiation and T cells in renal cell carcinoma. Described time point: baseline pretreatment blood. Specified treatment: 15 Gy SBRT to primary tumor, nephrectomy 4 weeks later. Produced via immunoSEQ multiplex PCR; TCRdb's table is partial and in-frame only. Found here are approximately 150,000 clones, 70% to 90% of them singletons; the top ten hold approximately 20%. Specimen: blood, collected from a patient whose treatment included radiotherapy and nephrectomy. The source is a woman aged 50 to 65 with renal cell carcinoma.

The chain carries TRBV2 and TRBJ2-2; 7 nucleotides agree with TRBD2. Germline CDR1 and CDR2: SNHLY and FYNNEI. This CDR3 contains 13 residues. Germline trimming cut 6 bases from V and 7 bases from J; bases unmatched to any gene: 5. CDR3 in amino acids: CASRREGFGELFF. DNA of the CDR3: TGTGCCAGCAGGAGGGAGGGATTCGGGGAGCTGTTTTTT. Looking up the rest from reference TRBV2 and TRBJ2-2 gives the full variable domain: EPEVTQTPSHQVTQMGQEVILRCVPISNHLYFYWYRQILGQKVEFLVSFYNNEISEKSEIFDDQFSVERPDGSNFTLKIRSTKLEDSAMYFCASRREGFGELFFGEGSRLTVL.

The chain employs TRBV6-1 and TRBJ2-7; possible D gene TRBD1, 5 bases. CDR3 length: 15 residues. The V gene's germline CDR1 is MNHNS and CDR2 SASEGT. Trimming took off 6 bases at V and 5 bases at J, with 20 bases between the two ends. The CDR3 region has the DNA TGTGCCAGCAGGAACCCAGGGCAAGGAGCGAACGAGCAGTACTTC. Translation gives CASRNPGQGANEQYF.

V and J are TRBV29-1 and TRBJ2-2; TRBD1 is a possible D gene (5 bases). The CDR3 loop spans 11 amino acids. The ends were cut back, 6 bases at V and 10 bases at J, with 12 bases in the middle. CDR1 and CDR2 (germline): SQVTM, ANQGSEA. The CDR3 here is CSVLRDQELFF. Here the CDR3 DNA reads TGCAGCGTACTCAGGGATCAGGAGCTGTTTTTT.

This chain uses TRBV2 with TRBJ2-1; 7 nucleotides match TRBD1. There are 13 residues in the CDR3. The V segment lost 7 bases and the J segment 4 bases; nucleotides outside the gene matches: 4. Germline lookup yields CDR1 SNHLY and CDR2 FYNNEI. CDR3 protein: CASIRTGYNEQFF. CDR3 nucleotides: TGTGCCAGCATTAGGACAGGTTACAATGAGCAGTTCTTC. Together with reference TRBV2 and TRBJ2-1, the CDR3 gives the full variable domain: EPEVTQTPSHQVTQMGQEVILRCVPISNHLYFYWYRQILGQKVEFLVSFYNNEISEKSEIFDDQFSVERPDGSNFTLKIRSTKLEDSAMYFCASIRTGYNEQFFGPGTRLTVL.

The rearrangement links TRBV6-5 to TRBJ2-5, with D perhaps TRBD2 (6 bases). Trimming removed 6 bases at V and 3 bases at J, with 14 bases between. CDR1 is MNHEY and CDR2 is SVGAGI in the germline V gene. CDR3 length: 14 amino acids. The CDR3 nucleotides read TGTGCCAGCAGCCCCCCGTGGAGGGAAGAGACCCAGTACTTC. It codes for CASSPPWREETQYF.

The J gene is TRBJ1-5, the V gene TRBV6-5; the D is unclear. The germline V gene has CDR1 MNHEY and CDR2 SVGAGI. The CDR3 runs 12 residues. Trimming stripped 6 bases from V and 8 bases from J, with 11 bases between. The CDR3: CASSHQWEPQHF. CDR3 bases: TGTGCCAGCAGCCACCAGTGGGAGCCCCAGCATTTT.